This T cell receptor beta chain was captured by sequencing in a study of vaccination and CD4 T cells after COVID-19. Overall study context: Samples after vaccination came a median about 72 days past dose two, ranging 14 to 241.

The CDR3 loop spans 13 amino acids. V was pared by 6 bases and J by 3 bases, with 10 bases between. Worth noting for this clonotype: Its target is not known.

The Oncomine TCR Beta short-read assay was applied to DNA of cultured CD4+ T cells. One entry per CDR3 protein results from TCRdb running MiXCR on the PCR reads. The table shows 3,000 to 3,500 distinct CDR3 sequences, with 75% to 85% occurring only once. Treatment of the sample: roughly 10-day PBMC culture with coronavirus spike peptide pools or control peptides (ViraFEST assay). With peptide pools, ViraFEST first expanded antigen-specific T cells and afterwards sequenced their TCRs. The TCR originated in a human donor who had recovered from COVID-19. The genes are TRBV12-3 or TRBV12-4 and TRBJ2-3; D uncertain. Material: CD4+ T cells from blood, cultured in vitro. Here the CDR3 reads CASRTTATDTQYF. CDR3 coding DNA: TGTGCCAGCAGAACTACCGCAACAGATACGCAGTATTTT.